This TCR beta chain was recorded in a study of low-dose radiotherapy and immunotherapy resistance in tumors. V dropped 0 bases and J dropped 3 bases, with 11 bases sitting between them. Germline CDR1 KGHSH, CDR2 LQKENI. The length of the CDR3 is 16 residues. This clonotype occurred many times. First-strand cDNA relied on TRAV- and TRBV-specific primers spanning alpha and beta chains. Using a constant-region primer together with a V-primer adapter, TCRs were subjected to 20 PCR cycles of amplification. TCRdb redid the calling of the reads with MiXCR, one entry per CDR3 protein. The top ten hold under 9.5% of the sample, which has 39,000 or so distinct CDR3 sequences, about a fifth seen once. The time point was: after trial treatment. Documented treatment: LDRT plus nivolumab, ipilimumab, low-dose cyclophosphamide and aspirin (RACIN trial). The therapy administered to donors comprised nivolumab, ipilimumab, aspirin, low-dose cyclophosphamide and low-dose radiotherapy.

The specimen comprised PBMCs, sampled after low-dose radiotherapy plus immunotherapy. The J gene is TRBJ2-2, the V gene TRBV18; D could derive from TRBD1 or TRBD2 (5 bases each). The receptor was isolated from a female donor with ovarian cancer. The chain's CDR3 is CASSPPTGRDTGELFF. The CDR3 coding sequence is TGTGCCAGCTCACCACCAACGGGGCGGGACACCGGGGAGCTGTTTTTT.